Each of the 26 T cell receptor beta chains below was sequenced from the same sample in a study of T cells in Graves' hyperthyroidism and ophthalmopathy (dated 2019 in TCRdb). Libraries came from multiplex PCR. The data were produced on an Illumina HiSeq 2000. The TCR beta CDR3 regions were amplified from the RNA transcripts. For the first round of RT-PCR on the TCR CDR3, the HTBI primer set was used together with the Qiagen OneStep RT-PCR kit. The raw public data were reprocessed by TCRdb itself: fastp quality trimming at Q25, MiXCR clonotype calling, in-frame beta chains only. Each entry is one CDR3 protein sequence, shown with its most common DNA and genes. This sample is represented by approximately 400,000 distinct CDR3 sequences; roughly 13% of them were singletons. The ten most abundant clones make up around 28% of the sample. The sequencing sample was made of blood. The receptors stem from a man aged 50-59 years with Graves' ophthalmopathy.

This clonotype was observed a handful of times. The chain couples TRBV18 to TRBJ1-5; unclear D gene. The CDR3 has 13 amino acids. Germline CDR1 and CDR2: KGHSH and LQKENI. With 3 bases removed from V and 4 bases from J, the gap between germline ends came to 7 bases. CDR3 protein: CASSPQKNQPQHF. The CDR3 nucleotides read TGTGCCAGCTCACCCCAAAAGAATCAGCCCCAGCATTTT.

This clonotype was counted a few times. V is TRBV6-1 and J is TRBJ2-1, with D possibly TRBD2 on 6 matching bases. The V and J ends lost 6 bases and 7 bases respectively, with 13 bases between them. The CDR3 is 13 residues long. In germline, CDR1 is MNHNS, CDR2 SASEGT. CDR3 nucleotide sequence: TGTGCCAGCAGCGGAAAACGGGAGAATGAGCAGTTCTTC. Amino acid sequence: CASSGKRENEQFF.

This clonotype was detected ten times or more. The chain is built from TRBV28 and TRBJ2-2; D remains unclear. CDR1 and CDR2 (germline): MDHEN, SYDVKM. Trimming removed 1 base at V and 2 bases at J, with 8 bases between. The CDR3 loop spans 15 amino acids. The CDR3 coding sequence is TGTGCCAGCAGTTTATCGATCAGAAACACCGGGGAGCTGTTTTTT. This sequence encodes CASSLSIRNTGELFF. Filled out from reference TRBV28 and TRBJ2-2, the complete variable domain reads DVKVTQSSRYLVKRTGEKVFLECVQDMDHENMFWYRQDPGLGLRLIYFSYDVKMKEKGDIPEGYSVSREKKERFSLILESASTNQTSMYLCASSLSIRNTGELFFGEGSRLTVL.

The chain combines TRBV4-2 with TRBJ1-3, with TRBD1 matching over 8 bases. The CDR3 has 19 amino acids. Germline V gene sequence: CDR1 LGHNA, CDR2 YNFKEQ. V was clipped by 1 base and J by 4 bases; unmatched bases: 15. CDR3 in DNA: TGTGCCAGCAGCCAAGCCGCCGTGCGGCAGGGGGCCTACGGAAACACCATATATTTT. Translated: CASSQAAVRQGAYGNTIYF.

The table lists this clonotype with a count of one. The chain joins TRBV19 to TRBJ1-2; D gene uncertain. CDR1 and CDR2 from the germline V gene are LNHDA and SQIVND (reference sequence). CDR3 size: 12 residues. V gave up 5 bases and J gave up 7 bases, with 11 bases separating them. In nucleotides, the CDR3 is TGTGCCAGTAGTTACCGCCAAGGTGGCTACACCTTC. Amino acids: CASSYRQGGYTF.

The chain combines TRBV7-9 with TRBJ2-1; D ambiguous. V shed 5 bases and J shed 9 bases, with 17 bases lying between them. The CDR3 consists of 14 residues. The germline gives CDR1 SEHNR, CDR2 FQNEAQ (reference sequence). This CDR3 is CASSPVMVFPEQFF. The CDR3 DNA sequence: TGTGCCAGCAGCCCAGTAATGGTCTTTCCTGAGCAGTTCTTC.

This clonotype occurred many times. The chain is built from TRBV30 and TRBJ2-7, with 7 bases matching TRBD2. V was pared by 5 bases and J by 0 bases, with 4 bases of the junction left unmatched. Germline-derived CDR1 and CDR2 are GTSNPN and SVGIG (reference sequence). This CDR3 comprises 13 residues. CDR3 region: CAWGSGNSYEQYF. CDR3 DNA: TGTGCCTGGGGGAGCGGGAACTCCTACGAGCAGTACTTC.

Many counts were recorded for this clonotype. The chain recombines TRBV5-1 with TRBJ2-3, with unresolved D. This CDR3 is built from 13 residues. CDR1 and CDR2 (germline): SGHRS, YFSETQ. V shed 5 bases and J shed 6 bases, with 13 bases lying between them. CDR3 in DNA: TGCGCCAGCAGTACAGCGTTCGGGGATACGCAGTATTTT. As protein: CASSTAFGDTQYF.

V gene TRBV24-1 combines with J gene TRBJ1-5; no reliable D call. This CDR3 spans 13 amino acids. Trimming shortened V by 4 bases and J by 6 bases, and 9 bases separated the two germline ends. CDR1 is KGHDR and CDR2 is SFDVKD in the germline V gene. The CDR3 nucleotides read TGTGCCACCAGTGAAGAGGAGGGTCAGCCCCAGCATTTT. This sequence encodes CATSEEEGQPQHF.

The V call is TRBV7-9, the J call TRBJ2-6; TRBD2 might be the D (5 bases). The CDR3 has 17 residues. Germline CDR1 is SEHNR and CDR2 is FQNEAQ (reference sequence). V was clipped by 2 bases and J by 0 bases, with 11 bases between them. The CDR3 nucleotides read TGTGCCAGCAGCTTATCACGGGGAAACTCTGGGGCCAACGTCCTGACTTTC. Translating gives CASSLSRGNSGANVLTF.

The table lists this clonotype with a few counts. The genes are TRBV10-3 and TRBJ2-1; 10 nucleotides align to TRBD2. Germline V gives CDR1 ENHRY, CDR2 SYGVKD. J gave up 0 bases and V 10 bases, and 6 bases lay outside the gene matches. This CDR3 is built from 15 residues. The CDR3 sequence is CATGTSASSYNEQFF. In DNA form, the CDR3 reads TGTGCCACTGGGACTAGCGCTAGCTCCTACAATGAGCAGTTCTTC.

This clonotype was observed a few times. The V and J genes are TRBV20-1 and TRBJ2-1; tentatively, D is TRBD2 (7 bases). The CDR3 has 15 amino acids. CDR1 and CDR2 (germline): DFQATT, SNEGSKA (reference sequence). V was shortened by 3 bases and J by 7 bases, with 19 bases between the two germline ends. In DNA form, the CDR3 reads TGCAGTGCTAGGGGGGGGGCGGGAGTAGGGAATGAGCAGTTCTTC. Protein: CSARGGAGVGNEQFF.

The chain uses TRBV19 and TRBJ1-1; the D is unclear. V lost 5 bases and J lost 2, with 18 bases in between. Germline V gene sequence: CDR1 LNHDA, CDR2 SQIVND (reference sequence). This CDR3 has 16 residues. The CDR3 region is CASSLGREARNTEAFF. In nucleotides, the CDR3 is TGTGCCAGTAGTCTCGGGAGAGAAGCTAGAAACACTGAAGCTTTCTTT.

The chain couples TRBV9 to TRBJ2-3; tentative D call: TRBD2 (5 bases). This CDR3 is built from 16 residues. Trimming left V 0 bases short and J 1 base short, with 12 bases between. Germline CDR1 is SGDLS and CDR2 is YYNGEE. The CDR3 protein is CASSVEVGAGTDTQYF. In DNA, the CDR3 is TGTGCCAGCAGCGTAGAAGTGGGAGCAGGCACAGATACGCAGTATTTT.

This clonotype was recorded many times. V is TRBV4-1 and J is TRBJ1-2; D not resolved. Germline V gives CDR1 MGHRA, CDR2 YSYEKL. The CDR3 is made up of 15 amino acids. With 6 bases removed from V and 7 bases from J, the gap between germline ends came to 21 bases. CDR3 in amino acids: CASSPDGLSNRGYTF. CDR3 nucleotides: TGCGCCAGCAGTCCCGACGGGCTTAGCAATCGTGGCTACACCTTC.

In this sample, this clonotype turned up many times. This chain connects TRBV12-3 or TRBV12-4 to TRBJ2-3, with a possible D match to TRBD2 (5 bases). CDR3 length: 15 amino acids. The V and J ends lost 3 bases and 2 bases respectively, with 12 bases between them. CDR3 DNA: TGTGCCAGCAGTTTGGCTGAGGGTCACACAGATACGCAGTATTTT. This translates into CASSLAEGHTDTQYF.

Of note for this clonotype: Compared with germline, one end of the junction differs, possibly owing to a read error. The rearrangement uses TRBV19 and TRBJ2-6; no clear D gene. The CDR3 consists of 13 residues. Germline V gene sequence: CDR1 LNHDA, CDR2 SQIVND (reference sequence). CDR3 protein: CASSIRGANVLTF. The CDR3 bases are TGTGCCAGCAGTATTCGAGGGGCCAACGTCCTGACTTTC.

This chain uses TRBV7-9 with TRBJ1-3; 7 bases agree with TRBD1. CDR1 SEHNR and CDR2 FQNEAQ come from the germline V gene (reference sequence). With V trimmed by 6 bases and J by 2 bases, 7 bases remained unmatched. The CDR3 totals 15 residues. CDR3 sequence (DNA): TGTGCCAGCAGGCCGGGACAGAAAGCTGGAAACACCATATATTTT. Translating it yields CASRPGQKAGNTIYF.

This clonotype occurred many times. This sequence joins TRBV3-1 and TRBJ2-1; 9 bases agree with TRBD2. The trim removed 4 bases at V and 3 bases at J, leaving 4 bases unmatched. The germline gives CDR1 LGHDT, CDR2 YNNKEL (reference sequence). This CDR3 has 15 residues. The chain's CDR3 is CASSLSGRGYNEQFF. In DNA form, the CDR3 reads TGTGCCAGCAGCCTTAGCGGGAGAGGCTACAATGAGCAGTTCTTC.

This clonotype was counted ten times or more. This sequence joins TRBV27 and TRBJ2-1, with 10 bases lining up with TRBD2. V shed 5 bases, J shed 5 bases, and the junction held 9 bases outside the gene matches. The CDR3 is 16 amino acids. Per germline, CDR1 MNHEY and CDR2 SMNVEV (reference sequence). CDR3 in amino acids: CASSSLAGGLDNEQFF. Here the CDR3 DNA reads TGTGCCAGCAGTAGTTTAGCGGGGGGTTTGGACAATGAGCAGTTCTTC.

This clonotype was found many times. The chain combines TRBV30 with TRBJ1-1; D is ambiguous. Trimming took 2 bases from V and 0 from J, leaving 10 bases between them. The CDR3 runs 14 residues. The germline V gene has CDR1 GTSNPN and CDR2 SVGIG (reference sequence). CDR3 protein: CAWSPPNLNTEAFF. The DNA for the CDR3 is TGTGCCTGGAGTCCGCCCAACTTGAACACTGAAGCTTTCTTT.

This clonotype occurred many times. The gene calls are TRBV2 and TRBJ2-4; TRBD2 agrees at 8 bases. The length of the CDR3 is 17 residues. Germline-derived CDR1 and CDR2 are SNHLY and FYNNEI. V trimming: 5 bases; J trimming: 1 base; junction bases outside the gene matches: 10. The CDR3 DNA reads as TGTGCCAGCAGTCTGAGAGCGGGAGAGGGGGCCAAAAACATTCAGTACTTC. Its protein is CASSLRAGEGAKNIQYF.

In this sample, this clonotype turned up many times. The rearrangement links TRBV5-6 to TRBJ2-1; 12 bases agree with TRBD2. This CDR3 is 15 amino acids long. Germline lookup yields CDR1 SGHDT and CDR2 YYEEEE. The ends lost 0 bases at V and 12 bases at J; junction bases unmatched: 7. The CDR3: CASSLDLAGGPGQFF. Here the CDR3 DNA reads TGTGCCAGCAGCTTGGATCTAGCGGGAGGGCCAGGGCAGTTCTTC.

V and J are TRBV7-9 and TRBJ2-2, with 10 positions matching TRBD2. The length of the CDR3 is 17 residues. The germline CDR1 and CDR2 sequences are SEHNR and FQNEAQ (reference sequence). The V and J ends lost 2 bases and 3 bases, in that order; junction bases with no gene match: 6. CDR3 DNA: TGTGCCAGCAGCTTATATTCAGCGGGAGGGGACACCGGGGAGCTGTTTTTT. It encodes CASSLYSAGGDTGELFF.

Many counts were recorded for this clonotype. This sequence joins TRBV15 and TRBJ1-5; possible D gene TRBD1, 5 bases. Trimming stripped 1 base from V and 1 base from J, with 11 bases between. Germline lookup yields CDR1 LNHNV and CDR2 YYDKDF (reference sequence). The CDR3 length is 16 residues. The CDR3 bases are TGTGCCACCAGCAGAGGGGACTTAGAGAGCAATCAGCCCCAGCATTTT. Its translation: CATSRGDLESNQPQHF.

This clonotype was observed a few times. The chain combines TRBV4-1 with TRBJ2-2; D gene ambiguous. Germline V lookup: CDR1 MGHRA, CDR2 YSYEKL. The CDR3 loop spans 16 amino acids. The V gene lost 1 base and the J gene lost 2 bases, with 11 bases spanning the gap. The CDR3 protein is CASSQANLFNTGELFF. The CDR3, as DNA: TGCGCCAGCAGCCAAGCTAATCTCTTTAACACCGGGGAGCTGTTTTTT.